Listed below are T cell receptor beta chains from one sample, sequenced in a study of OX40 agonist ivuxolimab in advanced cancers. Generated by immunoSEQ multiplex PCR, the TCRdb table keeps only in-frame clones and is missing some. This repertoire shows over 35,000 clones, about 89% found once; its top ten account for 12%. The sequenced sample was CD4+ or CD8+ T cells sorted from blood, obtained in a trial of the OX40 agonist ivuxolimab. Every receptor here comes from an adult with an advanced solid tumor such as melanoma, head and neck, liver or kidney cancer. Each CDR3 is given with its conserved first and last residue.

TRBV9,TRBJ1-1,CASSSPVGTGPHEAFF
TRBV4-3,TRBJ2-1,CASSQNEGGGFPPDEQFF
TRBV19,TRBJ2-1,CASSIRSLLNEQFF
TRBV7-8,TRBJ2-7,CASSLTGQGAPYEQYF
TRBV7-9,TRBJ1-1,CASSLEVGDTEAFF
TRBV13,TRBJ1-1,CASSVVRLENTEAFF
TRBV6-5,TRBJ2-1,CASGGAYNEQFF
TRBV10-3,TRBJ2-1,CAISDRGDEQFF
TRBV20-1,TRBJ2-7,CSASSRNEQYF
TRBV11-1,TRBJ2-1,CASSSTGSASRLHNEQFF
TRBV9,TRBJ1-1,CASSPQGLWANEAFF
TRBV7-9,TRBJ2-7,CASSLAFFGQVLSYEQYF
TRBV29-1,TRBJ2-6,CSVRLSGANVLTF
TRBV19,TRBJ2-3,CASSTPGRELTDTQYF
TRBV5-6,TRBJ2-1,CASSDRQGGYNEQFF
TRBV2,TRBJ2-7,CASILSTEVLVMEQYF
TRBV13,TRBJ1-5,CASSGGGQGRPQHF
TRBV15,TRBJ2-3,CATSREGTADTQYF
TRBV5-4,TRBJ2-3,CASSGILQADTQYF
TRBV10-3,TRBJ2-2,CAISGEGRSPGELFF
TRBV27,TRBJ2-3,CASSFRQVFTDTQYF
TRBV9,TRBJ2-7,CASSVEAFSYEQYF
TRBV9,TRBJ1-3,CASTPRASGNTIYF
TRBV7-9,TRBJ2-1,CASSLIYGTGGSYNEQFF
TRBV9,TRBJ2-2,CASSRDRATGELFF
TRBV28,TRBJ1-2,CASGPESPYGYTF
TRBV7-9,TRBJ2-2,CASSLSGLANTGELFF
TRBV27,TRBJ2-1,CASSLSSGVYNEQFF
TRBV6-5,TRBJ1-2,CASSYSGQNYGYTF
TRBV27,TRBJ2-1,CASSSMYNEQFF
TRBV9,TRBJ1-4,CASSGRDRIGELFF
TRBV19,TRBJ1-5,CASRGDSPNNQPQHF